This TCR beta chain was obtained from a study of beta chain features in type 1 diabetes. Study findings and constraints: Within each of all four CD4+ subsets, Type 1 diabetes patients had TCRB CDR3s that were moderately but significantly shorter. Researchers could not determine here whether HLA type influences TCRB rearrangement.

The CDR3 covers 18 residues. V was trimmed by 0 bases and J by 3 bases, leaving 15 bases between them. CDR1 is LGHNA, CDR2 YSLEER, per germline. About this clone: Its antigen is not known.

A sort by CD45RO/CCR7/CD25/CD127/CD95/CD27 yielded CD4+ naive, central memory, regulatory and stem cell-like memory cells. Of the isolated RNA, all was reverse transcribed, and so the sequenced material was expressed TCRB transcripts. Clones were read by immunoSEQ multiplex PCR, and TCRdb kept only the in-frame ones, dropping some. The sample consists of some 660,000 clones, around 15% of them appearing once. The receptor was derived from a man aged 18 to 29 with type 1 diabetes. The chain links TRBV4-3 to TRBJ1-6; D unclear. Sequencing input: naive CD4+ T cells from blood. CDR3 DNA: TGCGCCAGCAGCCAAGAAAGCGCGGGCACCAGCTATAATTCACCCCTCCACTTT. Translated, it gives CASSQESAGTSYNSPLHF.